Each of the 17 T cell receptor beta chains below was sequenced from the same sample in a study of regulatory T cells in long-lasting Graves disease. CDR3-region Arm-PCR and iRepertoire HTBI primers produced the TCR beta libraries. TCRdb ran MiXCR on the multiplex PCR reads and lists one entry per CDR3 protein. The sample contains roughly 430,000 distinct CDR3 sequences, roughly 15% of which appear only once. Time point reported: newly diagnosed GD, antithyroid drugs for less than 3 months. Preparation of the TCR library used RNA extracted from PBMCs. The same specimen was also included in a second study, on T cells in Graves' hyperthyroidism and ophthalmopathy.

The sequences come from peripheral blood mononuclear cells (PBMCs), collected at new diagnosis, from a patient treated with antithyroid drugs. The source of these receptors is a woman in her 30s with Graves disease.

This clonotype has a count of ten or more. This chain connects TRBV12-3 or TRBV12-4 to TRBJ1-6; maybe TRBD1 (5 bases). The CDR3 is 15 residues long. Trimming shortened V by 5 bases and J by 5 bases, and 13 bases separated the two germline ends. The CDR3 nucleotides read TGTGCCAGCAGTCTATACGGGGCAAATAATTCACCCCTCCACTTT. Amino acid sequence: CASSLYGANNSPLHF.

This clonotype has just one count. The chain is built from TRBV10-3 and TRBJ1-1; 8 nucleotides agree with TRBD1. The germline V gene has CDR1 ENHRY and CDR2 SYGVKD. The V segment lost 10 bases and the J segment 5 bases; nucleotides outside the gene matches: 12. This CDR3 is built from 14 residues. In DNA, the CDR3 is TGTGCCACTCATGGAGCAGGGGGCTTGACTGAAGCTTTCTTT. It is translated as CATHGAGGLTEAFF.

In its sample, this clonotype was seen many times. The J gene is TRBJ2-1, the V gene TRBV7-9; 7 bases line up with TRBD2. The CDR3 consists of 15 residues. Looked up from germline, CDR1 is SEHNR and CDR2 is FQNEAQ (reference sequence). Trimming removed 2 bases from V and 8 bases from J; junction bases left unmatched: 9. The CDR3 loop reads CASSLSAGERDEQFF. In DNA form, the CDR3 reads TGTGCCAGCAGCTTAAGTGCGGGAGAGCGTGATGAGCAGTTCTTC.

The table lists this clonotype with many counts. V and J are TRBV20-1 and TRBJ1-1; possibly TRBD1 for D (6 bases). This CDR3 spans 14 amino acids. V was cut by 6 bases and J by 0 bases, with 14 bases left in between. CDR1 DFQATT and CDR2 SNEGSKA come from the germline V gene (reference sequence). DNA for the CDR3: TGCAGTGCCCCTAAACAGGGTCTGAACACTGAAGCTTTCTTT. Its translation: CSAPKQGLNTEAFF.

This clonotype appeared many times. The chain joins TRBV28 to TRBJ2-5; a possible D gene is TRBD1 (5 bases). This CDR3 has 13 amino acids. The germline V gene encodes CDR1 MDHEN and CDR2 SYDVKM. V lost 5 bases, J lost 5 bases, and 12 bases lay in between. The CDR3 region is CASSKDSWETQYF. The CDR3 nucleotides are TGTGCCAGCAGTAAAGACAGTTGGGAGACCCAGTACTTC. Together with reference TRBV28 and TRBJ2-5, the CDR3 gives the full variable domain: DVKVTQSSRYLVKRTGEKVFLECVQDMDHENMFWYRQDPGLGLRLIYFSYDVKMKEKGDIPEGYSVSREKKERFSLILESASTNQTSMYLCASSKDSWETQYFGPGTRLLVL.

This clonotype came up many times. The CDR3 nucleotides read TGTGCCAGCAGCCAGGCAGGTTCGTCCGGGGAGCTGTTTTTT. Its protein is CASSQAGSSGELFF. The rearrangement joins TRBV3-1 to TRBJ2-2; D not resolved. The CDR3 runs 14 residues. Germline CDR1 is LGHDT and CDR2 is YNNKEL (reference sequence). V shed 3 bases and J shed 6 bases, with 11 bases lying between them. The variable domain in full, completed from reference TRBV3-1 and TRBJ2-2, reads DTAVSQTPKYLVTQMGNDKSIKCEQNLGHDTMYWYKQDSKKFLKIMFSYNNKELIINETVPNRFSPKSPDKAHLNLHINSLELGDSAVYFCASSQAGSSGELFFGEGSRLTVL.

In its sample, this clonotype was seen many times. The V call is TRBV2, the J call TRBJ1-5; no firm D call. The V end lost 3 bases, the J end lost 0 bases, and 6 bases lay between the germline ends. The CDR3 totals 14 residues. CDR1 and CDR2 (germline): SNHLY, FYNNEI. The CDR3 here is CASSDSYSNQPQHF. The CDR3 region has the DNA TGTGCCAGCAGTGACAGCTATAGCAATCAGCCCCAGCATTTT. Complete variable domain (other parts from reference TRBV2 and TRBJ1-5): EPEVTQTPSHQVTQMGQEVILRCVPISNHLYFYWYRQILGQKVEFLVSFYNNEISEKSEIFDDQFSVERPDGSNFTLKIRSTKLEDSAMYFCASSDSYSNQPQHFGDGTRLSIL.

This clonotype was seen ten or more times. The rearrangement links TRBV27 to TRBJ1-2; 11 nucleotides line up with TRBD1. CDR3 length equals 15 residues. Trimming took 6 bases from V and 4 from J; bases not matched to a gene: 7. The germline gives CDR1 MNHEY, CDR2 SMNVEV (reference sequence). CDR3 sequence reads: CASRGQGVLGYGYTF. The CDR3 nucleotides are TGTGCCAGCAGGGGACAGGGGGTCCTGGGCTATGGCTACACCTTC.

The genes are TRBV18 and TRBJ1-2; no clear D. Germline V lookup: CDR1 KGHSH, CDR2 LQKENI. This CDR3 has 20 residues. The V gene lost 1 base and the J gene lost 5 bases, with 29 bases spanning the gap. The CDR3 reads CASSPRVVSTITSLRYGYTF. CDR3 sequence (DNA): TGTGCCAGCTCACCACGCGTAGTCAGTACAATAACCTCCCTCCGTTATGGCTACACCTTC.

In its sample, this clonotype was seen many times. This chain uses TRBV7-3 with TRBJ2-1; 11 bases fit TRBD2. Trimming at V came to 4 bases and at J to 6 bases, leaving 5 bases not matched to a gene. The V gene's germline CDR1 is SGHTA and CDR2 FQGTGA. CDR3 length equals 15 residues. CDR3 amino acids: CASSSLAGGFNEQFF. In nucleotides, the CDR3 is TGTGCCAGCAGCTCCCTAGCGGGAGGCTTCAATGAGCAGTTCTTC.

The V and J genes are TRBV28 and TRBJ2-7, with D maybe TRBD2 (7 bases). Trimming removed 1 base from V and 3 bases from J, with 19 bases in between. The V gene's germline CDR1 is MDHEN and CDR2 SYDVKM. This CDR3 has 17 amino acids. The CDR3 bases are TGTGCCAGCAGTTTATACGGGGGCGGGAGTCCTAACTACGAGCAGTACTTC. Translation: CASSLYGGGSPNYEQYF.

The gene calls are TRBV6-4 and TRBJ2-2; the match to TRBD2 covers 11 bases. V was pared by 4 bases and J by 1 base, with 2 bases of the junction left unmatched. The germline gives CDR1 MRHNA, CDR2 SNTAGT. The CDR3 runs 16 residues. CDR3 region: CASSGGTSGNTGELFF. CDR3 sequence (DNA): TGTGCCAGCAGTGGCGGGACTAGCGGGAACACCGGGGAGCTGTTTTTT.

This clonotype was recorded many times. The chain combines TRBV3-1 with TRBJ2-5, with D unclear. The CDR3 covers 12 residues. CDR1 is LGHDT, CDR2 YNNKEL, per germline (reference sequence). V lost 5 bases, J lost 5 bases, and 9 bases lay in between. As DNA, the CDR3 is TGTGCCAGCAGCTCAGCACACGAGACCCAGTACTTC. Protein sequence: CASSSAHETQYF.

This clonotype showed up many times. This chain links TRBV12-3 or TRBV12-4 with TRBJ1-2, with D perhaps matching TRBD1 (5 bases). Trimming cost V 7 bases and J 8 bases, with 23 bases left between them. The CDR3 is 15 amino acids. CDR3 amino acids: CASIQTGVPAWGYTF. The CDR3 DNA is TGTGCCAGCATCCAGACGGGGGTACCCGCCTGGGGCTACACCTTC.

At least ten counts were recorded for this clonotype. V gene TRBV7-2 combines with J gene TRBJ2-1, with 8 bases lining up with TRBD2. CDR3 length: 15 amino acids. V shed 5 bases, J shed 5 bases, and the junction held 8 bases outside the gene matches. CDR1 is SGHTA, CDR2 FQGNSA, per germline. The chain's CDR3 is CASSTGGGWHNEQFF. CDR3 sequence (DNA): TGTGCCAGCAGCACCGGGGGGGGATGGCACAATGAGCAGTTCTTC.

This chain connects TRBV12-3 or TRBV12-4 to TRBJ2-3; possible D gene TRBD2, 6 bases. The V gene lost 4 bases and the J gene lost 1 base, with 9 bases spanning the gap. CDR3 length: 14 amino acids. DNA of the CDR3: TGTGCCAGCAGTTCCCGGGAGCGCACAGATACGCAGTATTTT. Its protein is CASSSRERTDTQYF.

This clonotype has a single count. One end of the junction fails to match germline, which may point to a read error. This chain joins TRBV28 and TRBJ1-6; no firm D call. Germline lookup yields CDR1 MDHEN and CDR2 SYDVKM. The CDR3 length is 14 residues. Written as DNA, the CDR3 is TGTGCCAGCAGCCCCTCGGGCTATAATTCACCCCCCCACTTT. It translates to CASSPSGYNSPPHF.